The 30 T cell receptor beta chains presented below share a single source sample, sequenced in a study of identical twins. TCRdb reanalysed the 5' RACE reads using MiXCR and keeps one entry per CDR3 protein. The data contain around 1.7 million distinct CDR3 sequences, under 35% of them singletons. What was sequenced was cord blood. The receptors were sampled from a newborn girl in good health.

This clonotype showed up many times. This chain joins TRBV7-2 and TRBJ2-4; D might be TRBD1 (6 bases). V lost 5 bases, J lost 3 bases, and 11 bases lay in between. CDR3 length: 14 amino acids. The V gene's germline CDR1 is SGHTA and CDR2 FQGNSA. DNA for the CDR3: TGTGCCAGCAGCCCGACAGGAGGCAAAAACATTCAGTACTTC. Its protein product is CASSPTGGKNIQYF.

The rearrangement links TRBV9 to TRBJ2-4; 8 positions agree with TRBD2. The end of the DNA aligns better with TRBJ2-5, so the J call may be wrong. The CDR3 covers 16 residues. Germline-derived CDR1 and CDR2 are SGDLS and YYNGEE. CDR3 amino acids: CASSVGPGLAWETQYF. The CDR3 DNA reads TGTGCCAGCAGCGTAGGACCTGGACTAGCTTGGGAGACCCAGTACTTC.

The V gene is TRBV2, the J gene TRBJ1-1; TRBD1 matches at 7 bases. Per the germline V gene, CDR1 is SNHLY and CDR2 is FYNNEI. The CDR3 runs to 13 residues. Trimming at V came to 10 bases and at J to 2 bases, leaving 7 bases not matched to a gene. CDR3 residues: CANRTGLNTEAFF. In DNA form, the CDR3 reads TGTGCCAACCGGACAGGCCTTAACACTGAAGCTTTCTTT.

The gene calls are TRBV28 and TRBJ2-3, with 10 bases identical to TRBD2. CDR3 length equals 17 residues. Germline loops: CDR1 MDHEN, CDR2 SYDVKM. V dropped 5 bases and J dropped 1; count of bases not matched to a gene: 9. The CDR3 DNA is TGTGCCAGCAGTCTCCCCCACGGACTAGCGGGCACAGATACGCAGTATTTT. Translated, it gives CASSLPHGLAGTDTQYF.

CDR3 in DNA: TGTGCCAGCAGCAAAAACGGGAACCGGGTCCTTGGAAACACCATATATTTT. This encodes CASSKNGNRVLGNTIYF. This sequence joins TRBV21-1 and TRBJ1-3; the DNA was not used to check the table's D call, TRBD1. TRBV21-1 is designated a pseudogene. There are 17 residues in the CDR3.

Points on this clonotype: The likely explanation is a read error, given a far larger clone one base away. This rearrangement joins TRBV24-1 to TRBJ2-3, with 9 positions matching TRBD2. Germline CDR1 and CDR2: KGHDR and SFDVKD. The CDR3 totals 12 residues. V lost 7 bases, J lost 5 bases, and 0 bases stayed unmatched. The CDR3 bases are TGTGCCACCAGACTAGCGGGAGATACGCAGTATTTT. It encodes CATRLAGDTQYF.

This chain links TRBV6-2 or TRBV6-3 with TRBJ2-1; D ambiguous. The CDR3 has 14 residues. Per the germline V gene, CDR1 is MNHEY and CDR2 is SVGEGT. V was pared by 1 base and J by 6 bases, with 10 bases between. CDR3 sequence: CASSYLSASNEQFF. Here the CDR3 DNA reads TGTGCCAGCAGTTACTTATCTGCTAGCAATGAGCAGTTCTTC.

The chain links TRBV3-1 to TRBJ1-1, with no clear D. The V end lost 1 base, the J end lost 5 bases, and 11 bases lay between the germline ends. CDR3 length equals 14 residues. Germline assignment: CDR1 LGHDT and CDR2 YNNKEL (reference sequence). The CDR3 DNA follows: TGTGCCAGCAGCCAAGGGTCCCAGTGGACTGAAGCTTTCTTT. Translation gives CASSQGSQWTEAFF.

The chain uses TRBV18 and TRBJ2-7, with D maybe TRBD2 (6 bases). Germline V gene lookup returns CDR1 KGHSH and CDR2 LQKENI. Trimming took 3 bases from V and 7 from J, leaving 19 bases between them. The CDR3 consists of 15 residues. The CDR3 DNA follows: TGTGCCAGCTCACCGGGGGGAGTTGACCCGTGGGAGCAGTACTTC. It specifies CASSPGGVDPWEQYF.

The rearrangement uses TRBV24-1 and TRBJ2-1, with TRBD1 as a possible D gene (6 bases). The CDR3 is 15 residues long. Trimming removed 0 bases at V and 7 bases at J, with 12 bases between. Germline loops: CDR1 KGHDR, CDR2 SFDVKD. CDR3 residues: CATSDLLAGVNEQFF. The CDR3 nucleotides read TGTGCCACCAGTGATTTGCTCGCAGGGGTAAATGAGCAGTTCTTC.

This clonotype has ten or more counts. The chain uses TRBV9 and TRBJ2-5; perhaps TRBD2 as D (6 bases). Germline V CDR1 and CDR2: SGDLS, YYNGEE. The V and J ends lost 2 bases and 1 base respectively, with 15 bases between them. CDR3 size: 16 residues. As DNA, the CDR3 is TGTGCCAGCAGCGTCACATTAGGACTACCCCAAGAGACCCAGTACTTC. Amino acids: CASSVTLGLPQETQYF.

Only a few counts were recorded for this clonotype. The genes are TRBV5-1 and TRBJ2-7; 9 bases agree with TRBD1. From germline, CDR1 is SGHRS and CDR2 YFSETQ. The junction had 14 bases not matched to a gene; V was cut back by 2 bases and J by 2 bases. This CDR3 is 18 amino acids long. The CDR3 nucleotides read TGCGCCAGCAGCTTAAGACTAAAAGACAGGGGGTTCCCCTACGAGCAGTACTTC. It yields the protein CASSLRLKDRGFPYEQYF.

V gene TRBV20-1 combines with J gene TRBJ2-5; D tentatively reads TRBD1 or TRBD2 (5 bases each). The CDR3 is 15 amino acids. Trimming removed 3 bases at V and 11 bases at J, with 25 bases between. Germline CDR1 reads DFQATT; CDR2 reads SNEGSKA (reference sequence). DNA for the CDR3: TGCAGTGCTAGTGGGGCGAAAGGCTCATCGGAGGAGCAGTACTTC. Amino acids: CSASGAKGSSEEQYF.

The CDR3 sequence is CSAGTGIGGEQFF. CDR3 nucleotides: TGCAGTGCGGGGACAGGGATTGGGGGTGAGCAGTTCTTC. The rearrangement joins TRBV20-1 to TRBJ2-1, with 9 bases aligning to TRBD1. There are 13 residues in the CDR3. Germline V gene data show CDR1 as DFQATT and CDR2 as SNEGSKA (reference sequence). V shed 6 bases and J 9 bases; nucleotides not matched to a gene: 9.

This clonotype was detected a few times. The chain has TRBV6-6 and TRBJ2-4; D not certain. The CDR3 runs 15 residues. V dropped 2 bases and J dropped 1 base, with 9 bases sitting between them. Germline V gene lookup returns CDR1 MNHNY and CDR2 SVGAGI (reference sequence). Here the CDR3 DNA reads TGTGCCAGCAGTTACGGGGATTGGGCCAAAAACATTCAGTACTTC. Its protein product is CASSYGDWAKNIQYF.

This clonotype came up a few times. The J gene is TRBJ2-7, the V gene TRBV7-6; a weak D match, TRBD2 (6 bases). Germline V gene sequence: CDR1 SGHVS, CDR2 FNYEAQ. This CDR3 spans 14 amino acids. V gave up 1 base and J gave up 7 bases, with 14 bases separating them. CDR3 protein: CASSLVGLRGEQYF. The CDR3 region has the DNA TGTGCCAGCAGCTTAGTCGGACTGCGGGGAGAGCAGTACTTC.

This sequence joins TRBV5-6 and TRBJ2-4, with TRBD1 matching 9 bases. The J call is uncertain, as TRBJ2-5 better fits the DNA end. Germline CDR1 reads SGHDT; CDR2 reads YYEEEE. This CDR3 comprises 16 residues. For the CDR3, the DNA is TGTGCCAGCAGCTTGGTTTACAGGGGGCGCCAGGAGACCCAGTACTTC. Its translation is CASSLVYRGRQETQYF.

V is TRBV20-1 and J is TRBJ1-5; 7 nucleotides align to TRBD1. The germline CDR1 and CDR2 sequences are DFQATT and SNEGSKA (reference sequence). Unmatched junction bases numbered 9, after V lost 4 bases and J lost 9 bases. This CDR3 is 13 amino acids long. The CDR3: CSAIRQGGTPQHF. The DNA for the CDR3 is TGCAGTGCTATAAGACAGGGAGGTACGCCCCAGCATTTT.

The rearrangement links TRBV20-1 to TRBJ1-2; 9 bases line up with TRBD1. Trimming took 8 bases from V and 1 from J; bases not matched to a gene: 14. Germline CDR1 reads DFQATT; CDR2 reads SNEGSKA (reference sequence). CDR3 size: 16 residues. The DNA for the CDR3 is TGCAGTCCAACGCACAGGGGGCGGGGGAGTAACTATGGCTACACCTTC. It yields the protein CSPTHRGRGSNYGYTF.

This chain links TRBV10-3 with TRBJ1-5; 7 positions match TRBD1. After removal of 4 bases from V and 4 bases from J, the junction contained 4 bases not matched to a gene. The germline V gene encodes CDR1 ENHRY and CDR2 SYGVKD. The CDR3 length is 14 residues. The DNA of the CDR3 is TGTGCCATCAGTGGGAGGGGGCCTAATCAGCCCCAGCATTTT. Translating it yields CAISGRGPNQPQHF.

CDR3: CASSFFGETQYF. In nucleotides, the CDR3 is TGTGCCAGCAGTTTTTTCGGGGAGACCCAGTACTTC. This chain links TRBV12-3 or TRBV12-4 with TRBJ2-5, with unresolved D. This CDR3 contains 12 residues. V was trimmed by 3 bases and J by 5 bases, leaving 7 bases between them.

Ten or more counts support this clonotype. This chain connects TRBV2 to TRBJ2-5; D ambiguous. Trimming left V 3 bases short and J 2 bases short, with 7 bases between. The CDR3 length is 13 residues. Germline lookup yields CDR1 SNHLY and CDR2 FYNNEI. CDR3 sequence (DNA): TGTGCCAGCAGTGACCCAAGTCAAGAGACCCAGTACTTC. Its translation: CASSDPSQETQYF.

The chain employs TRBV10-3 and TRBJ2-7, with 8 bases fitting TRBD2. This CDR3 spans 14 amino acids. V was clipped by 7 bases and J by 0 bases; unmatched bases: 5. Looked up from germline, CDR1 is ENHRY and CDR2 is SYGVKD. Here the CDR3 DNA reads TGTGCCATCAACCCCGGGACTAGCTCCTACGAGCAGTACTTC. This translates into CAINPGTSSYEQYF.

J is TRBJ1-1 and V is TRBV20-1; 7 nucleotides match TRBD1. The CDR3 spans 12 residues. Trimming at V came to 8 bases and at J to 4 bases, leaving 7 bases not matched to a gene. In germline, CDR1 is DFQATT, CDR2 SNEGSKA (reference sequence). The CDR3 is CSLGQVPTEAFF. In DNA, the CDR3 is TGCAGTTTAGGACAGGTCCCCACTGAAGCTTTCTTT.

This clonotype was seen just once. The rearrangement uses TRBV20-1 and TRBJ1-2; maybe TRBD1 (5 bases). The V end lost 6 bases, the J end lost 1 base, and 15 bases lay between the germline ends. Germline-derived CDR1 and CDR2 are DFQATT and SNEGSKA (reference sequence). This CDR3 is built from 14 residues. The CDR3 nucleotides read TGCAGTGCCGCCCTGAGGCAGGGTAACTATGGCTACACCTTC. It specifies CSAALRQGNYGYTF.

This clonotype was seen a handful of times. CDR3 protein: CASSGGRLNQPQHF. CDR3 nucleotide sequence: TGTGCCAGCAGCGGGGGACGGCTCAATCAGCCCCAGCATTTT. The chain has TRBV9 and TRBJ1-5; weak D call: TRBD1 (5 bases). This CDR3 contains 14 residues. Germline V gene data show CDR1 as SGDLS and CDR2 as YYNGEE. The ends were cut back, 3 bases at V and 3 bases at J, with 10 bases in the middle.

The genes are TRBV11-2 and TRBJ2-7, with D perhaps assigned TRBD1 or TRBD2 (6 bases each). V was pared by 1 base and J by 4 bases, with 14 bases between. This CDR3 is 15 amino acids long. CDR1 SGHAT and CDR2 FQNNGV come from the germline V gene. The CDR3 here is CASSLGLGGLYEQYF. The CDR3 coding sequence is TGTGCCAGCAGCTTAGGGTTGGGGGGCCTTTACGAGCAGTACTTC. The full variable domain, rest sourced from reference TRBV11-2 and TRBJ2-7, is EAGVAQSPRYKIIEKRQSVAFWCNPISGHATLYWYQQILGQGPKLLIQFQNNGVVDDSQLPKDRFSAERLKGVDSTLKIQPAKLEDSAVYLCASSLGLGGLYEQYFGPGTRLTVT.

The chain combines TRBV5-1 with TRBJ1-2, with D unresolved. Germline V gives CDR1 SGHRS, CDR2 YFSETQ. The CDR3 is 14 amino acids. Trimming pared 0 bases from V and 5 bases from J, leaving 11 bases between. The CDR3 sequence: CASSLASQSYGYTF. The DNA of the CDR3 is TGCGCCAGCAGCTTGGCCAGCCAGTCTTATGGCTACACCTTC.

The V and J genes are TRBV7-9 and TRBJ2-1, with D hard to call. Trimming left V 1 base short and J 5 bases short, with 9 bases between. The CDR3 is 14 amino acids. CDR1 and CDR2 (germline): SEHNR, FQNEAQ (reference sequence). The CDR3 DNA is TGTGCCAGCAGCTTAGTGGCGGCCGACAATGAGCAGTTCTTC. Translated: CASSLVAADNEQFF.

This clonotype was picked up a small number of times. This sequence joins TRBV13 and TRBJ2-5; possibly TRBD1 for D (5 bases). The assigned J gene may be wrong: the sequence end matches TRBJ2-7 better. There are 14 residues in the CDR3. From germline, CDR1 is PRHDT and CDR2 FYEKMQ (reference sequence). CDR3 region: CASSSRGASFEQYF. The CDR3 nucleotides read TGTGCCAGCTCCTCTAGGGGCGCCTCATTCGAGCAGTACTTC.